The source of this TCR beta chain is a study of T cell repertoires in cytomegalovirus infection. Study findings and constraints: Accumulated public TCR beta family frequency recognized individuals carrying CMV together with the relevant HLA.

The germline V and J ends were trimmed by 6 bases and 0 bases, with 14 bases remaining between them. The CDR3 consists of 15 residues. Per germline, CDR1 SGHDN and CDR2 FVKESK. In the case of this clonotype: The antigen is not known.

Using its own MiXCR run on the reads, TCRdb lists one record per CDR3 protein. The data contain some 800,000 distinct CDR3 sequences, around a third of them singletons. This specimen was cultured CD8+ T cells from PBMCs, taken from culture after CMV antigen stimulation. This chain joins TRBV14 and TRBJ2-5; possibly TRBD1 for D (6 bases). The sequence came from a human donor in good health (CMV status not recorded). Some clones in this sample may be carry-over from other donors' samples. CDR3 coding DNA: TGTGCCAGCAGTAGATGGGACACCGACCAAGAGACCCAGTACTTC. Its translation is CASSRWDTDQETQYF.